This TCR beta chain was documented in a study of T cell responses to AZD1222 COVID-19 vaccine. Findings of the study overall: Repertoire collection took place solely once the T cell response had peaked. Seropositivity was recorded at baseline in only a handful of AZD1222 recipients. When two AZD1222 doses had been given, Spike-specific TCR breadth and depth rose.

The CDR3 has 18 residues. V lost 0 bases, J lost 0 bases, and 6 bases stayed unmatched. Germline V CDR1 and CDR2: LNHNV, YYDKDF (reference sequence). Worth noting for this clone: The antigen is undetermined.

The data were produced by immunoSEQ multiplex PCR, yet TCRdb's version contains in-frame clones alone and is incomplete. The sample has about 88,000 clones, 75% to 90% seen once. The rearrangement uses TRBV15 and TRBJ1-5; 9 bases align to TRBD1. This clonotype was obtained from an adult in good health. The source material was peripheral blood, sampled on day 0 of AZD1222 vaccination. The CDR3 DNA is TGTGCCACCAGCAGAGATAGGGGACAGGGTTATAGCAATCAGCCCCAGCATTTT. This gives the protein CATSRDRGQGYSNQPQHF.